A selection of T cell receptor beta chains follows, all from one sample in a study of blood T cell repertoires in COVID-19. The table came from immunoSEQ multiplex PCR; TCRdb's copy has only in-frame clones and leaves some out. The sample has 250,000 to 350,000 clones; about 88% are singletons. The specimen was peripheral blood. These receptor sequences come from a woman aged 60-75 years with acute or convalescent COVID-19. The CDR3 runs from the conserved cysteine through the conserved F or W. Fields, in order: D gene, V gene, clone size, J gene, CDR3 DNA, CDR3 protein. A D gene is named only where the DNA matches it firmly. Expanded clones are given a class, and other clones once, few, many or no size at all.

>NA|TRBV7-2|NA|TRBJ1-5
TGTGCCAGCAGCGGCCGGAGCGGCGGGGGCAATCAGCCCCAGCATTTT
CASSGRSGGGNQPQHF
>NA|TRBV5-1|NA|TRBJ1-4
TGCGCCAGCAGCTATAAATCCCCCGGTGAAAAACTGTTTTTT
CASSYKSPGEKLFF
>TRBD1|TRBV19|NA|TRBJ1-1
TGTGCCAGTAGTATAGGAGGGACAGGGAGACGAACTGAAGCTTTCTTT
CASSIGGTGRRTEAFF
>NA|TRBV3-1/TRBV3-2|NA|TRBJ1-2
TGTGCCAGCAGCCAAGCTGACAGGCTCTATGGCTACACCTTC
CASSQADRLYGYTF
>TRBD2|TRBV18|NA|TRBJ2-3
TGTGCCAGCTCATTACGTCGTACTAGCGGGGCCCACACAGATACGCAGTATTTT
CASSLRRTSGAHTDTQYF
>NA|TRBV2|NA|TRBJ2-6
TGTGCCAGCAGTGAATCGGGCGGGGGCGCTGGGGCCAACGTCCTGACTTTC
CASSESGGGAGANVLTF
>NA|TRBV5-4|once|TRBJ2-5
TGTGCCAGCAGCTTGGTTACAAAAGAGACCCAGTACTTC
CASSLVTKETQYF
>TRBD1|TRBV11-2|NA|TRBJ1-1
TGTGCCAGCAGCTTGCGGACAGGGGGCAACCGGAACACTGAAGCTTTCTTT
CASSLRTGGNRNTEAFF
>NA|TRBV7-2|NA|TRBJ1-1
TGTGCCAGCAGCTTAGTTACTTTGAACACTGAAGCTTTCTTT
CASSLVTLNTEAFF
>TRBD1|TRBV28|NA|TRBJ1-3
TGTGCCAGCAGTTTACCGACAGGGATGAAGAACACCATATATTTT
CASSLPTGMKNTIYF
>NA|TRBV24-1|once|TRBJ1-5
TGTGCCACCAGTGGCCGGGGAAGCTCGGGTCAGCCCCAGCATTTT
CATSGRGSSGQPQHF
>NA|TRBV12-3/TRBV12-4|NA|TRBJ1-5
TGTGCCAGCAGTTTACAGGGAAGGCAGCCCCAGCATTTT
CASSLQGRQPQHF
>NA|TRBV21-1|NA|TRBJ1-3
TGTGCCAGTGATCCCGGGACAGGGGCCCCCTCTGGAAACACCATATATTTT
CASDPGTGAPSGNTIYF
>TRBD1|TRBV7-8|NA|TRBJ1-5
TGTGCCAGCAGCTTATATTGGGACAGACCCGATCAGCCCCAGCATTTT
CASSLYWDRPDQPQHF
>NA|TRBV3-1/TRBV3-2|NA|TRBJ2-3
TGTGCCAGCAGCCAGTGGGGGGAGATCGGAGATACGCAGTATTTT
CASSQWGEIGDTQYF
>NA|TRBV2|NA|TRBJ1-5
TGTGCCAGCAGTGAAGAGTCAGGGGTTTCTCAGCCCCAGCATTTT
CASSEESGVSQPQHF
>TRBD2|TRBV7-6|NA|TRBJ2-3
TGTGCCAGCAGCTTAGCGCTTCTAGCGGGAGGGGCAGATACGCAGTATTTT
CASSLALLAGGADTQYF
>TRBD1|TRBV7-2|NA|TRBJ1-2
TGTGCCAGCAGCTTGGGCAGGGGGCGTTTTGGCTACACCTTC
CASSLGRGRFGYTF
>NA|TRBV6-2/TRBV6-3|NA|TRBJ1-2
TGTGCCAGCAGTGACAGTATTAACTATGGCTACACCTTC
CASSDSINYGYTF